These 24 T cell receptor beta chains came from one sample sequenced in a study of graft-versus-host responses after intestinal transplantation. TCRdb's copy holds only in-frame clones and misses some; the assay was immunoSEQ multiplex PCR. This repertoire shows tens of thousands of clones, over 85% found once; its top ten account for approximately 0.3%. No antigen has been identified for these receptors. The sequenced sample was unstimulated CD4+ T cells sorted from spleen or lymph node cells, obtained before intestinal transplant. Receptor source: a human donor who received an intestinal transplant.

The gene calls are TRBV5-5 and TRBJ2-1; D gene ambiguous. V lost 4 bases, J lost 5 bases, and 16 bases lay in between. Germline V gene sequence: CDR1 SGHKS, CDR2 YYEKEE (reference sequence). The CDR3 is made up of 15 amino acids. The CDR3 coding sequence is TGTGCCAGCAGCCTGGGAAGGGTCGATGACAATGAGCAGTTCTTC. Protein product: CASSLGRVDDNEQFF.

This chain connects TRBV5-1 to TRBJ1-1; maybe TRBD1 (5 bases). Germline values: CDR1 SGHRS, CDR2 YFSETQ. The CDR3 extends over 13 amino acids. The V end lost 4 bases, the J end lost 5 bases, and 12 bases lay between the germline ends. In DNA, the CDR3 is TGCGCCAGCAGCCTGGGGCACGAGACTGAAGCTTTCTTT. It yields the protein CASSLGHETEAFF.

DNA for the CDR3: TGTGCCAGCAGCTCTGGACCTATTTACAATGAGCAGTTCTTC. Translating gives CASSSGPIYNEQFF. This rearrangement joins TRBV5-5 to TRBJ2-1, with unresolved D. Germline lookup yields CDR1 SGHKS and CDR2 YYEKEE (reference sequence). This CDR3 spans 14 amino acids. V lost 3 bases and J lost 4, with 11 bases in between.

The chain carries TRBV27 and TRBJ1-2; no reliable D call. Trimming removed 6 bases at V and 3 bases at J, with 11 bases between. This CDR3 is built from 13 residues. CDR1 and CDR2 from the germline V gene are MNHEY and SMNVEV (reference sequence). This CDR3 is CASRTRFDYGYTF. DNA for the CDR3: TGTGCCAGCAGAACCCGGTTTGACTATGGCTACACCTTC.

This chain joins TRBV27 and TRBJ1-2, with D unresolved. The CDR3 contains 13 residues. CDR1 and CDR2 (germline): MNHEY, SMNVEV (reference sequence). Trimming shortened V by 3 bases and J by 2 bases, and 7 bases separated the two germline ends. The CDR3 region is CASSLGGNYGYTF. CDR3 DNA: TGTGCCAGCAGTTTGGGAGGGAACTATGGCTACACCTTC.

The chain is built from TRBV6-5 and TRBJ1-3; D is perhaps TRBD1 (6 bases). The CDR3 spans 14 residues. Trimming pared 6 bases from V and 4 bases from J, leaving 13 bases between. Germline V gene sequence: CDR1 MNHEY, CDR2 SVGAGI. The CDR3 bases are TGTGCCAGCAGCCGAGGGACACACGGAAACACCATATATTTT. Its protein product is CASSRGTHGNTIYF.

The rearrangement links TRBV30 to TRBJ2-7; D might be TRBD1 (6 bases). This CDR3 has 18 amino acids. Trimming pared 2 bases from V and 3 bases from J, leaving 26 bases between. From germline, CDR1 is GTSNPN and CDR2 SVGIG (reference sequence). The CDR3 DNA sequence: TGTGCCTGGAGTACAAGACAGGACCTTTTAAACCACTTCTACGAGCAGTACTTC. Translated, it gives CAWSTRQDLLNHFYEQYF.

V is TRBV2 and J is TRBJ1-2, with unresolved D. CDR3 length equals 12 residues. Trimming pared 7 bases from V and 5 bases from J, leaving 11 bases between. Germline assignment: CDR1 SNHLY and CDR2 FYNNEI. CDR3 sequence (DNA): TGTGCCAGCACTGCCAGCGTATATGGCTACACCTTC. Translated: CASTASVYGYTF.

The CDR3 nucleotides read TGCAGCGTTGAAGGGCACCTCCAAGAGACCCAGTACTTC. This codes for CSVEGHLQETQYF. The chain combines TRBV29-1 with TRBJ2-5; D remains ambiguous. CDR3 length: 13 amino acids. Germline assignment: CDR1 SQVTM and CDR2 ANQGSEA. V was clipped by 1 base and J by 1 base, with 7 bases between them.

This chain uses TRBV5-4 with TRBJ2-4; TRBD1 matches 11 bases. CDR1 and CDR2 from the germline V gene are SGHNT and YYREEE (reference sequence). The CDR3 consists of 14 residues. The ends lost 3 bases at V and 6 bases at J; junction bases unmatched: 2. The CDR3 protein is CASSWTGGGNIQYF. For the CDR3, the DNA is TGTGCCAGCAGCTGGACAGGGGGCGGAAACATTCAGTACTTC.

V and J are TRBV5-4 and TRBJ2-7; 11 bases are shared with TRBD2. This CDR3 has 13 residues. Germline V gene data show CDR1 as SGHNT and CDR2 as YYREEE (reference sequence). Losses at the gene ends were 2 bases for V and 6 bases for J; bases not matched to a gene: 1. This chain's CDR3 is CASSFLAGGEQYF. In nucleotides, the CDR3 is TGTGCCAGCAGCTTTCTAGCGGGAGGCGAGCAGTACTTC.

The V gene is TRBV29-1, the J gene TRBJ2-3; a weak D match, TRBD1 (6 bases). Germline assignment: CDR1 SQVTM and CDR2 ANQGSEA. The CDR3 is 13 amino acids. V gave up 4 bases and J gave up 5 bases, with 13 bases separating them. CDR3 sequence: CSVGQGLKDTQYF. CDR3 DNA sequence: TGCAGCGTTGGGCAGGGGCTGAAAGATACGCAGTATTTT.

This chain joins TRBV5-4 and TRBJ1-2, with a tentative D call TRBD1 (5 bases). The CDR3 length is 13 residues. Germline loops: CDR1 SGHNT, CDR2 YYREEE (reference sequence). V lost 0 bases and J 8 bases, leaving 11 bases between the germline ends. The CDR3 DNA follows: TGTGCCAGCAGCTTGGCCGGGACGGACGGCTACACCTTC. This translates into CASSLAGTDGYTF.

The V and J genes are TRBV5-1 and TRBJ2-3; D is ambiguous. The CDR3 runs to 16 residues. Germline V CDR1 and CDR2: SGHRS, YFSETQ. Trimming stripped 0 bases from V and 0 bases from J, with 11 bases between. The CDR3 bases are TGCGCCAGCAGCTTGGAGGCAAAAACTAGCACAGATACGCAGTATTTT. This encodes CASSLEAKTSTDTQYF.

This clone occurred a few times. The chain employs TRBV18 and TRBJ1-3; TRBD1 agrees at 8 bases. Germline CDR1 reads KGHSH; CDR2 reads LQKENI. The CDR3 totals 15 residues. V lost 1 base and J lost 4; bases outside the gene matches: 3. The DNA for the CDR3 is TGTGCCAGCTCACCACTGGGACAGGAAGGAAACACCATATATTTT. It specifies CASSPLGQEGNTIYF.

V and J are TRBV19 and TRBJ2-3, with TRBD1 matching 9 bases. V lost 3 bases, J lost 1 base, and 14 bases stayed unmatched. In germline, CDR1 is LNHDA, CDR2 SQIVND (reference sequence). The CDR3 length is 19 residues. The CDR3 nucleotides are TGTGCCAGTAGTATGAGGGGTCAACAGGGGGCGCGGGGCACAGATACGCAGTATTTT. Protein sequence: CASSMRGQQGARGTDTQYF.

The chain joins TRBV5-1 to TRBJ2-2; the match to TRBD1 covers 8 bases. The CDR3 has 14 amino acids. Germline V gene sequence: CDR1 SGHRS, CDR2 YFSETQ. Germline trimming cut 3 bases from V and 6 bases from J; bases unmatched to any gene: 4. This chain's CDR3 is CASSSDRVAGELFF. The CDR3 coding sequence is TGCGCCAGCAGCTCGGACAGGGTCGCCGGGGAGCTGTTTTTT. Together with reference TRBV5-1 and TRBJ2-2, the CDR3 gives the full variable domain: KAGVTQTPRYLIKTRGQQVTLSCSPISGHRSVSWYQQTPGQGLQFLFEYFSETQRNKGNFPGRFSGRQFSNSRSEMNVSTLELGDSALYLCASSSDRVAGELFFGEGSRLTVL.

The chain combines TRBV7-8 with TRBJ2-7, with 10 bases fitting TRBD2. J gave up 7 bases and V 0 bases, and 9 bases lay outside the gene matches. This CDR3 has 16 residues. Germline V lookup: CDR1 SGHVS, CDR2 FQNEAQ. The DNA of the CDR3 is TGTGCCAGCAGCTTAGCGAGGCTAGCGGGAGATAAAGAGCAGTACTTC. The encoded protein is CASSLARLAGDKEQYF. The variable domain in full, with the rest retrieved from reference TRBV7-8 and TRBJ2-7, is GAGVSQSPRYKVAKRGQDVALRCDPISGHVSLFWYQQALGQGPEFLTYFQNEAQLDKSGLPSDRFFAERPEGSVSTLKIQRTQQEDSAVYLCASSLARLAGDKEQYFGPGTRLTVT.

This chain joins TRBV27 and TRBJ2-1; 9 bases align to TRBD2. Germline V gene sequence: CDR1 MNHEY, CDR2 SMNVEV (reference sequence). The J segment lost 9 bases and the V segment lost 6 bases, leaving 6 bases of the junction unmatched. This CDR3 is 13 amino acids long. The CDR3 spells CASRWTSDSEQFF. In DNA form, the CDR3 reads TGTGCCAGCAGATGGACTAGCGACAGTGAGCAGTTCTTC.

The chain employs TRBV27 and TRBJ1-6; D possibly corresponds to TRBD1 (6 bases). The CDR3 consists of 18 residues. The V end was cut by 4 bases, the J end by 6 bases, with 22 bases between. Germline lookup yields CDR1 MNHEY and CDR2 SMNVEV (reference sequence). The CDR3 DNA follows: TGTGCCAGCAGTTCCAGGAATACAGTCCAGGGGATTAATTCACCCCTCCACTTT. This gives the protein CASSSRNTVQGINSPLHF.

The DNA of the CDR3 is TGTGCCAGCAGTGAACAACAGGCCACTTTAGATACGCAGTATTTT. It codes for CASSEQQATLDTQYF. The V and J genes are TRBV25-1 and TRBJ2-3; D perhaps matches TRBD1 (5 bases). This CDR3 region has 15 residues. The germline gives CDR1 MGHDK, CDR2 SYGVNS. V shed 2 bases and J shed 5 bases, with 14 bases lying between them. The full variable domain, with the rest looked up from reference TRBV25-1 and TRBJ2-3, is EADIYQTPRYLVIGTGKKITLECSQTMGHDKMYWYQQDPGMELHLIHYSYGVNSTEKGDLSSESTVSRIRTEHFPLTLESARPSHTSQYLCASSEQQATLDTQYFGPGTRLTVL.

The gene calls are TRBV7-8 and TRBJ2-7; TRBD1 matches 7 bases. Germline V CDR1 and CDR2: SGHVS, FQNEAQ. V shed 1 base and J 2 bases; nucleotides not matched to a gene: 2. The CDR3 runs to 14 residues. CDR3 in DNA: TGTGCCAGCAGCTTAGGGACAGGAGCCTACGAGCAGTACTTC. Amino acids: CASSLGTGAYEQYF.

The V and J genes are TRBV11-2 and TRBJ2-1; D ambiguous. Germline V gene sequence: CDR1 SGHAT, CDR2 FQNNGV. Between the trimmed V and J ends, which lost 1 base and 8 bases, there was a span of 15 bases. This CDR3 contains 15 residues. Here the CDR3 DNA reads TGTGCCAGCAGCTTAGGCTCTCCCGTAGGTGATGAGCAGTTCTTC. This gives the protein CASSLGSPVGDEQFF.

The chain joins TRBV18 to TRBJ2-5, with 12 bases identical to TRBD1. Gene TRBJ2-7 matches the end of the DNA better, so the J call may be wrong. This CDR3 is 14 amino acids long. Germline assignment: CDR1 KGHSH and CDR2 LQKENI. This CDR3 reads CASSPGTGGDEQYF. CDR3 bases: TGTGCCAGCTCACCTGGGACAGGGGGCGACGAGCAGTACTTC.